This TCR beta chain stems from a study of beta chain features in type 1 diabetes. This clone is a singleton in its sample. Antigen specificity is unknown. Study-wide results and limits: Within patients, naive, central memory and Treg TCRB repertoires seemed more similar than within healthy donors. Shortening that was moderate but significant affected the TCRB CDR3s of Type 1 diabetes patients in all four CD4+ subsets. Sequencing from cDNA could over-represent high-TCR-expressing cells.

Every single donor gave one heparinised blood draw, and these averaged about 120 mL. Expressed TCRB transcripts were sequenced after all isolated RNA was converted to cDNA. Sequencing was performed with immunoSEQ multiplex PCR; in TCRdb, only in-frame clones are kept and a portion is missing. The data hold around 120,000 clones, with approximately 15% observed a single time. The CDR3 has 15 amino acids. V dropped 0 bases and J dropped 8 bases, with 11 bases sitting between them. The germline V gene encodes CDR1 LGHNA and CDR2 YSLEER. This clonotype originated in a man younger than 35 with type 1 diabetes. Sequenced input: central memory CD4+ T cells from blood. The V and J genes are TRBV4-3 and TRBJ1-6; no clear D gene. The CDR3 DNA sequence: TGCGCCAGCAGCCAAGAAATCGGGAGGGATTCACCCCTCCACTTT. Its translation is CASSQEIGRDSPLHF.